The clone carrying this TCR beta chain was seen at least ten times. The TCR beta CDR3 regions underwent amplification using RNA transcripts as the source. The study used the HTBI primer set for a first-round RT-PCR of the TCR CDR3. Each CDR3 protein is one row after TCRdb ran MiXCR on the multiplex PCR reads. The sample includes about 270,000 distinct CDR3 sequences, less than 30% of them seen just once. The data were taken from a study of T cells in Graves' hyperthyroidism and ophthalmopathy. V was shortened by 5 bases and J by 7 bases, with 10 bases between the two germline ends. The CDR3 is 13 amino acids. Germline V lookup: CDR1 KGHDR, CDR2 SFDVKD. Uncontrolled infections, other autoimmune diseases, pregnancy or lactation led to exclusion of patients. PBMCs were collected from a roughly 10 ml volume of fresh peripheral blood.

Sequenced input: blood. The sequence derives from a man aged 35-49 years with Graves' hyperthyroidism that later progressed to Graves' ophthalmopathy. The rearrangement links TRBV24-1 to TRBJ2-2; the D gene is possibly TRBD1 (6 bases). The CDR3 sequence is CATSGKQGGELFF. The DNA for the CDR3 is TGTGCCACCAGTGGGAAACAGGGCGGGGAGCTGTTTTTT.